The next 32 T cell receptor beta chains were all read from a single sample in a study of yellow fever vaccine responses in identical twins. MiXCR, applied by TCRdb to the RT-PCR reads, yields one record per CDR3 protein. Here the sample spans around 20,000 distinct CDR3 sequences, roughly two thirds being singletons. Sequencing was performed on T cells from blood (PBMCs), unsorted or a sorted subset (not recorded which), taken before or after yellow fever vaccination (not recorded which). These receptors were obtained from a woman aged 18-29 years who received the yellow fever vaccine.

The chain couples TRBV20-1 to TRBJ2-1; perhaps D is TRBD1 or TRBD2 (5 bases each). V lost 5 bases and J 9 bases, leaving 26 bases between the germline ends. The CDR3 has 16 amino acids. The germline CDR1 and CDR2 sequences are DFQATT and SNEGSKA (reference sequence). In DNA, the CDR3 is TGCAGTGCTGGGGGTCTGGCATTTACAAGTTCGGGTGAGCAGTTCTTC. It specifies CSAGGLAFTSSGEQFF.

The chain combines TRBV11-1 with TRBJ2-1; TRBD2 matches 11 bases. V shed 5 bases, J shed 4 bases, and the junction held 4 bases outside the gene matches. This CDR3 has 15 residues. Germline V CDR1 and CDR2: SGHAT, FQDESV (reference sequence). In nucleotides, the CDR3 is TGTGCCAGCAGCAAAACTAGCGGGGGTTACAATGAGCAGTTCTTC. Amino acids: CASSKTSGGYNEQFF.

The CDR3 DNA reads as TGTGCCAGCAGAATGACCGGACAGGGCCCTGGAAACACCATATATTTT. Residues: CASRMTGQGPGNTIYF. This chain uses TRBV28 with TRBJ1-3; 8 bases line up with TRBD1. The J segment lost 2 bases and the V segment lost 6 bases, leaving 9 bases of the junction unmatched. Germline V gene data show CDR1 as MDHEN and CDR2 as SYDVKM. The CDR3 extends over 16 amino acids.

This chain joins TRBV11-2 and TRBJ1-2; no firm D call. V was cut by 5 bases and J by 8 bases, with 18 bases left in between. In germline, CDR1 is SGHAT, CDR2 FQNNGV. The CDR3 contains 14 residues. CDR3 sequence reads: CASSPEGWARGYTF. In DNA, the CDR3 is TGTGCCAGCAGCCCGGAAGGCTGGGCAAGGGGCTACACCTTC.

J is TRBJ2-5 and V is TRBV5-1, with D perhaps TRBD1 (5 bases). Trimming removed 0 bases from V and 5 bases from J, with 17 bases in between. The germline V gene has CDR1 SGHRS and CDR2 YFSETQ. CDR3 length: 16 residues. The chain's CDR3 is CASSLASGQGLETQYF. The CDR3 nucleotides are TGCGCCAGCAGCTTGGCCTCAGGGCAAGGTTTGGAGACCCAGTACTTC.

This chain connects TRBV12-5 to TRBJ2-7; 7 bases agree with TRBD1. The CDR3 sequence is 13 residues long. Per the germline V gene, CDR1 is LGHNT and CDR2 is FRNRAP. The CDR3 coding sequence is TGTGCGAGCTCCTCACAGGGGATGGGCGAGCAGTACTTC. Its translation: CASSSQGMGEQYF.

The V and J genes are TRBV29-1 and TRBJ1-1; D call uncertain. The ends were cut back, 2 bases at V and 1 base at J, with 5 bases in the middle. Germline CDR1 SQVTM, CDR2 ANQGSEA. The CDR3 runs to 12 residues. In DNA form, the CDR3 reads TGCAGCGTTGAAAAGTGGAACACTGAAGCTTTCTTT. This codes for CSVEKWNTEAFF.

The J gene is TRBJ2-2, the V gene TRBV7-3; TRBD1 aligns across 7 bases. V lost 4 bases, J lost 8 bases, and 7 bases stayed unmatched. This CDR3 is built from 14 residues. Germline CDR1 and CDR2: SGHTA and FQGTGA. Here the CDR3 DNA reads TGTGCCAGCAGCTCCGGACAGGTTTCGGGGGAGCTGTTTTTT. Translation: CASSSGQVSGELFF. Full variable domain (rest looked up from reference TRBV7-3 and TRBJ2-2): GAGVSQTPSNKVTEKGKYVELRCDPISGHTALYWYRQSLGQGPEFLIYFQGTGAADDSGLPNDRFFAVRPEGSVSTLKIQRTERGDSAVYLCASSSGQVSGELFFGEGSRLTVL.

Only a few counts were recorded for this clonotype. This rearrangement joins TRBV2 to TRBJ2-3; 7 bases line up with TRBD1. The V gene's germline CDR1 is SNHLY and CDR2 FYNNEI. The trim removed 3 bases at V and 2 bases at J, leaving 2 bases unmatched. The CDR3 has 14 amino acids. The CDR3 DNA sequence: TGTGCCAGCAGTGAGGGACAGAACACAGATACGCAGTATTTT. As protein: CASSEGQNTDTQYF. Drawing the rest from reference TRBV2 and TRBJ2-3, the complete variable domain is EPEVTQTPSHQVTQMGQEVILRCVPISNHLYFYWYRQILGQKVEFLVSFYNNEISEKSEIFDDQFSVERPDGSNFTLKIRSTKLEDSAMYFCASSEGQNTDTQYFGPGTRLTVL.

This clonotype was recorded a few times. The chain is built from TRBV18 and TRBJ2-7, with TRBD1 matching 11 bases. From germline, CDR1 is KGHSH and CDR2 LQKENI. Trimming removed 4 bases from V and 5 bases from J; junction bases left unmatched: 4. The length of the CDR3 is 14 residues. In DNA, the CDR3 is TGTGCCAGCTCACACCGGGACAGGGGGGACGAGCAGTACTTC. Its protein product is CASSHRDRGDEQYF.

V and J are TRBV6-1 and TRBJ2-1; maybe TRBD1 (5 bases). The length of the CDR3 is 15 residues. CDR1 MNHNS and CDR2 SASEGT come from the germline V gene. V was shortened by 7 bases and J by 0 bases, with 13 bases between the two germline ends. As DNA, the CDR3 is TGTGCCAGCACAATCACGCAGGGCTCCTACAATGAGCAGTTCTTC. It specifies CASTITQGSYNEQFF.

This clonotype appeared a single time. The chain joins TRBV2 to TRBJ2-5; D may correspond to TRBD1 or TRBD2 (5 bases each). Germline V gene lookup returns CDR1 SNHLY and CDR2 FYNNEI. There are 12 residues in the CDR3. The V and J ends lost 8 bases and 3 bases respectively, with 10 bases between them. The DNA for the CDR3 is TGTGCCAGCCGGGACGACGAAGAGACCCAGTACTTC. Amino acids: CASRDDEETQYF.

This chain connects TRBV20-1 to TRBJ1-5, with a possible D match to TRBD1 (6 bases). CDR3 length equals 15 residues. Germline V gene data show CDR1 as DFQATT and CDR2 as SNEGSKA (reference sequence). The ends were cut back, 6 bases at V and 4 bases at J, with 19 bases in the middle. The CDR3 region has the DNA TGCAGTGCCACAGGACAGTCTAGTGGGAATCAGCCCCAGCATTTT. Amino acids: CSATGQSSGNQPQHF.

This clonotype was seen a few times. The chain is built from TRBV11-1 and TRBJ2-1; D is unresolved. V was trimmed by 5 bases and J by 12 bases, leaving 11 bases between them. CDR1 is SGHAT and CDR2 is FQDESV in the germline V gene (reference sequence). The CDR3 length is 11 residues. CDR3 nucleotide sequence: TGTGCCAGCAGCGCTCCGACGGGGCAGTTCTTC. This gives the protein CASSAPTGQFF.

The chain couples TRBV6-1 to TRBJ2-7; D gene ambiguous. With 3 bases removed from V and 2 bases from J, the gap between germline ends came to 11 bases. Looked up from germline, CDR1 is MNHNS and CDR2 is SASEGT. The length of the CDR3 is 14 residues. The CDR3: CASSEGQEPYEQYF. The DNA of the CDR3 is TGTGCCAGCAGTGAGGGTCAGGAGCCCTACGAGCAGTACTTC.

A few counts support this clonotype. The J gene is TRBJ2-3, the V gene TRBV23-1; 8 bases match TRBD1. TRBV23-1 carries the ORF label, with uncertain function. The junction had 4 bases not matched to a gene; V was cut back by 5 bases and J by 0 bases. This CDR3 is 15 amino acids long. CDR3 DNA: TGCGCCAGCAGTATCCGACAGGGGAGCACAGATACGCAGTATTTT. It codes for CASSIRQGSTDTQYF.

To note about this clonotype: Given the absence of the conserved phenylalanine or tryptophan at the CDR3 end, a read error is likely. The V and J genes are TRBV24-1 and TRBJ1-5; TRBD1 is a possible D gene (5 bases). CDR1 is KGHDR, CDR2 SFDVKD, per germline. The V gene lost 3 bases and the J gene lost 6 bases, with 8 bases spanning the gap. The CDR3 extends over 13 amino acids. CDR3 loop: CATSDRGIQPQHI. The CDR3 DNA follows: TGTGCCACCAGTGATCGGGGGATTCAGCCCCAGCATATT.

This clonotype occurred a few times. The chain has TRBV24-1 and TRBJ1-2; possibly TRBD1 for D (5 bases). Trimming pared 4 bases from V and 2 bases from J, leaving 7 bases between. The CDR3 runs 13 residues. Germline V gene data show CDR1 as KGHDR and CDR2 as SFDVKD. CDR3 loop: CATSEPGNYGYTF. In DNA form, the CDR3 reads TGTGCCACCAGTGAGCCAGGGAACTATGGCTACACCTTC.

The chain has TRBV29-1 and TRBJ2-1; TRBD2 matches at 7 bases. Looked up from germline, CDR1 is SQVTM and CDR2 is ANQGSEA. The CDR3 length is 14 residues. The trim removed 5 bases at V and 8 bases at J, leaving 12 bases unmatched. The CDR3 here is CSVKSLWGGDEQFF. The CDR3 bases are TGCAGCGTTAAGTCTCTTTGGGGGGGGGATGAGCAGTTCTTC.

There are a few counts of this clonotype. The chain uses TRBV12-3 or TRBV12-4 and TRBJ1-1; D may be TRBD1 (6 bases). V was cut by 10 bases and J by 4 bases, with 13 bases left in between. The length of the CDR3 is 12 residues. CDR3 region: CAIKRGPTEAFF. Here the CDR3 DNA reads TGTGCCATCAAGCGGGGGCCCACTGAAGCTTTCTTT.

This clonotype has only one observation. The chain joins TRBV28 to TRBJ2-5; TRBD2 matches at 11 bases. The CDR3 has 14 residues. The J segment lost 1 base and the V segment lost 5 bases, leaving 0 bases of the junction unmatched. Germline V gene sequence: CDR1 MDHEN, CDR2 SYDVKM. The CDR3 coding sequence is TGTGCCAGCAGTCTAGCGGGGGGCCAAGAGACCCAGTACTTC. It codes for CASSLAGGQETQYF.

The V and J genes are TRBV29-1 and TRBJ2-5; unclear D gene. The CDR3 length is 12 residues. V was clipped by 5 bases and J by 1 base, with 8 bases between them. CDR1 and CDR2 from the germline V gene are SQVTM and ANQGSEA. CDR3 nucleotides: TGCAGCGTTAGGCTACTCCAAGAGACCCAGTACTTC. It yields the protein CSVRLLQETQYF.

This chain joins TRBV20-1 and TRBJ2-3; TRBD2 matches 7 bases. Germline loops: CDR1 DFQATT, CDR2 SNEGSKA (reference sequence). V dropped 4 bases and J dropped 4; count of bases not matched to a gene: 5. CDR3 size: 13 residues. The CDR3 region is CSAIRGVADTQYF. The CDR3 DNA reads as TGCAGTGCTATACGGGGGGTGGCAGATACGCAGTATTTT.

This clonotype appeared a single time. In DNA, the CDR3 is TGTGCCAGCAGTTTAGGGGGCCTAGAGCAGTACTTC. Protein product: CASSLGGLEQYF. The genes are TRBV12-3 or TRBV12-4 and TRBJ2-7, with a possible D match to TRBD1 (5 bases). This CDR3 is built from 12 residues. The ends were cut back, 1 base at V and 7 bases at J, with 8 bases in the middle.

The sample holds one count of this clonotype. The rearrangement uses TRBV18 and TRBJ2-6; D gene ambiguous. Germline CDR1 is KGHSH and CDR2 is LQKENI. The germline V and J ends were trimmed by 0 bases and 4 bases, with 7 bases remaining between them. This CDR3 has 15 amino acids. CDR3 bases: TGTGCCAGCTCACCACCCCTGACCGGGGCCAACGTCCTGACTTTC. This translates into CASSPPLTGANVLTF.

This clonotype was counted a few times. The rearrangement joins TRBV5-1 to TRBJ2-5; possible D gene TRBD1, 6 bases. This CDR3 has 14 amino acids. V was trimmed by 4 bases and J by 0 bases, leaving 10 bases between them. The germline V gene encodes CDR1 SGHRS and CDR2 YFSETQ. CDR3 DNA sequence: TGCGCCAGCAGCCCTACAGGGAACCAAGAGACCCAGTACTTC. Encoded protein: CASSPTGNQETQYF.

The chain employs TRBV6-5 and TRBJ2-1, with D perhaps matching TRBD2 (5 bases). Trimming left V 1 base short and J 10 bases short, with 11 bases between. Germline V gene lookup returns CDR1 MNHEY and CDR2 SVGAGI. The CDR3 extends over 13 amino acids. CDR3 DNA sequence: TGTGCCAGCAGTTACTACGGTCCGGGAGAGCAGTTCTTC. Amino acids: CASSYYGPGEQFF.

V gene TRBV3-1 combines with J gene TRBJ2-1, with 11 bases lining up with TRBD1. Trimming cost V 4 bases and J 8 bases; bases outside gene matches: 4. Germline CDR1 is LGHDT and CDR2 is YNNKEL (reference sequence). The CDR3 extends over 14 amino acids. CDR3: CASSPGQGAYEQFF. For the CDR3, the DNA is TGTGCCAGCAGCCCAGGACAGGGGGCTTATGAGCAGTTCTTC.

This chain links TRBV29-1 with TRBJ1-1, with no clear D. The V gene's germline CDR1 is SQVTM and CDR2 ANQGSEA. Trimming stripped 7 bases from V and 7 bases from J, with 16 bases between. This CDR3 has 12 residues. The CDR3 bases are TGCAGCGCTCAAAGGGCGGCGGATGAAGCTTTCTTT. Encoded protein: CSAQRAADEAFF.

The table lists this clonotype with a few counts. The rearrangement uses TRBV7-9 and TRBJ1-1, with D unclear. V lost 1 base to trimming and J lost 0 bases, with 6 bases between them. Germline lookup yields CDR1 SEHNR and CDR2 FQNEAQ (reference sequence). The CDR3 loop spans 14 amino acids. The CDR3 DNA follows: TGTGCCAGCAGCTTAGGGACCATGAACACTGAAGCTTTCTTT. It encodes CASSLGTMNTEAFF.

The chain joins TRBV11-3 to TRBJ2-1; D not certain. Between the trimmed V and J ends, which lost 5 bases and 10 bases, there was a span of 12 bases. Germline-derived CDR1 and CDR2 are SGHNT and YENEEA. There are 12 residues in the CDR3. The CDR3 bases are TGTGCCAGCAGCATGGTCGGCCCGGAGCAGTTCTTC. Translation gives CASSMVGPEQFF. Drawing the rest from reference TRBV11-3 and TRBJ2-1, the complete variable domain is EAGVVQSPRYKIIEKKQPVAFWCNPISGHNTLYWYLQNLGQGPELLIRYENEEAVDDSQLPKDRFSAERLKGVDSTLKIQPAELGDSAVYLCASSMVGPEQFFGPGTRLTVL.

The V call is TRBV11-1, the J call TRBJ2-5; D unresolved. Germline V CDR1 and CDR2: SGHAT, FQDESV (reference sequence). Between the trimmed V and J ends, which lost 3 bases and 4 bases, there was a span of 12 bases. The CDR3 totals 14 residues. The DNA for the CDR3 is TGTGCCAGCAGCTTTATAGGACCCTTAGAGACCCAGTACTTC. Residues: CASSFIGPLETQYF.